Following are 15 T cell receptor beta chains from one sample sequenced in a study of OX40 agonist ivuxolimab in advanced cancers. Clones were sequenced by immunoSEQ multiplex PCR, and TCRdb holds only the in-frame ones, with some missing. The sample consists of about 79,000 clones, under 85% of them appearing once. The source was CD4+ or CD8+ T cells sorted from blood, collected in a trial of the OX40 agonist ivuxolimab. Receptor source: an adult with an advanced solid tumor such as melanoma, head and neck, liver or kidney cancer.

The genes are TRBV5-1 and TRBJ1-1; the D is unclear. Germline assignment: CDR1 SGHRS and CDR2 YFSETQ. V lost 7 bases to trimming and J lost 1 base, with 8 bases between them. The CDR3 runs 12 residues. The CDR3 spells CASGSGNTEAFF. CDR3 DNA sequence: TGCGCCAGCGGTTCAGGGAACACTGAAGCTTTCTTT. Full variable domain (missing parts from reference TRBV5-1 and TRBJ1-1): KAGVTQTPRYLIKTRGQQVTLSCSPISGHRSVSWYQQTPGQGLQFLFEYFSETQRNKGNFPGRFSGRQFSNSRSEMNVSTLELGDSALYLCASGSGNTEAFFGQGTRLTVV.

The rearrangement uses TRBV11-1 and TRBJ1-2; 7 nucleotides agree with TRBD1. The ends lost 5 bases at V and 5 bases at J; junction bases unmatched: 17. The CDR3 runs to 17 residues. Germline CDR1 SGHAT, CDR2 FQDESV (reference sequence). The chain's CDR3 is CASSPAGTARRGYGYTF. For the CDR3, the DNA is TGTGCCAGCAGCCCCGCGGGGACAGCACGGCGAGGGTATGGCTACACCTTC.

The CDR3 DNA reads as TGTGCCAGCTCACCCTCCCGGGGAGCAGATACGCAGTATTTT. Translated: CASSPSRGADTQYF. This chain connects TRBV18 to TRBJ2-3; D is possibly TRBD2 (5 bases). CDR1 and CDR2 (germline): KGHSH, LQKENI. This CDR3 is built from 14 residues. V was pared by 3 bases and J by 4 bases, with 11 bases between.

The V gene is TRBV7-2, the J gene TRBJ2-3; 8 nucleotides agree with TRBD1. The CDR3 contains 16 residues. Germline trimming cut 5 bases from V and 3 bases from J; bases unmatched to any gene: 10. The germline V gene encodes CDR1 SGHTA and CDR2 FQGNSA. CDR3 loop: CASSPRTGSKTDTQYF. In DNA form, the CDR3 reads TGTGCCAGCAGCCCCAGGACAGGGTCGAAGACAGATACGCAGTATTTT.

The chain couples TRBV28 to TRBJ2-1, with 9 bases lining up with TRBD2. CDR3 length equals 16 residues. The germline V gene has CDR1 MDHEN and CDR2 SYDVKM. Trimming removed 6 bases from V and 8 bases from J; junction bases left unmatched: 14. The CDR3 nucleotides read TGTGCCAGCAGCAACCTAGCGGGGATCGGGGTGGATGAGCAGTTCTTC. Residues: CASSNLAGIGVDEQFF.

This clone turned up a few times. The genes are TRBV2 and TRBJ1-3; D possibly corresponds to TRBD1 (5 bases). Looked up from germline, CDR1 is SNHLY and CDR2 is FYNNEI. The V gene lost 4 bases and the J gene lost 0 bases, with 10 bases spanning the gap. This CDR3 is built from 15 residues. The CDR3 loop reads CASSVRQTSGNTIYF. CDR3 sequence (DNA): TGTGCCAGCAGTGTGAGACAGACCTCTGGAAACACCATATATTTT.

DNA for the CDR3: TGTGCCTGGAGCAGCCGGGGGCCTACACGGGAGACCCAGTACTTC. This sequence encodes CAWSSRGPTRETQYF. This sequence joins TRBV30 and TRBJ2-5, with D possibly being TRBD1 or TRBD2 (6 bases each). The ends were cut back, 3 bases at V and 5 bases at J, with 19 bases in the middle. Germline V CDR1 and CDR2: GTSNPN, SVGIG (reference sequence). CDR3 length: 15 residues.

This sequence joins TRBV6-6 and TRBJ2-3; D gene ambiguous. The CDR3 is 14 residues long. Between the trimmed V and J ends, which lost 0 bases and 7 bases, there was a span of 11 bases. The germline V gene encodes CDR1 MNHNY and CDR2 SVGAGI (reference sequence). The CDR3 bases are TGTGCCAGCAGTTACTCGGGCGCCTCTAATACGCAGTATTTT. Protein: CASSYSGASNTQYF.

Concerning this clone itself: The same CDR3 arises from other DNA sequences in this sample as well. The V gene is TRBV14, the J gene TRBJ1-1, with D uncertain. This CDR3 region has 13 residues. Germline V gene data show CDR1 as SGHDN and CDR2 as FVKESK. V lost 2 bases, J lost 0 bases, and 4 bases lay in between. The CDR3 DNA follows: TGTGCCAGCAGCCAACAGGTGAACACTGAAGCTTTCTTT. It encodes CASSQQVNTEAFF.

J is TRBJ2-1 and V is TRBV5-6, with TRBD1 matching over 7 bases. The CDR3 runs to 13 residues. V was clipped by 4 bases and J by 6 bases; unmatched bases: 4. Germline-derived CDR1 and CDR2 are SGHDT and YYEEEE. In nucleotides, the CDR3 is TGTGCCAGCAGCACCGACAGGGCCAATGAGCAGTTCTTC. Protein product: CASSTDRANEQFF.

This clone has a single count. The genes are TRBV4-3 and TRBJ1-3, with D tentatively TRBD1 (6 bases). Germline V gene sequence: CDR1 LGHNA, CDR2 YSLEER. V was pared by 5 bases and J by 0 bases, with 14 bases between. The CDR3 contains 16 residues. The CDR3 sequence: CASSLRAGASGNTIYF. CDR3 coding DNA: TGCGCCAGCAGCTTAAGGGCAGGGGCCTCTGGAAACACCATATATTTT.

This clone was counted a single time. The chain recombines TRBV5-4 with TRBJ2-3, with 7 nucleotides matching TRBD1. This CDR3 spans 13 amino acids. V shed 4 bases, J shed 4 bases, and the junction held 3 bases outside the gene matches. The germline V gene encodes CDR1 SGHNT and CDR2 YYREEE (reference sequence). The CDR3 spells CASSRQGADTQYF. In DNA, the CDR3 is TGTGCCAGCAGCCGACAGGGAGCAGATACGCAGTATTTT.

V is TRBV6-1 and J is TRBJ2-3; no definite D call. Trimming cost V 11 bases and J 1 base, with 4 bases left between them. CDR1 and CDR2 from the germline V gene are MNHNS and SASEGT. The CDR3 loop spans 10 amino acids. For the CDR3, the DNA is TGTGCCGCTGGCACAGATACGCAGTATTTT. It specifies CAAGTDTQYF.

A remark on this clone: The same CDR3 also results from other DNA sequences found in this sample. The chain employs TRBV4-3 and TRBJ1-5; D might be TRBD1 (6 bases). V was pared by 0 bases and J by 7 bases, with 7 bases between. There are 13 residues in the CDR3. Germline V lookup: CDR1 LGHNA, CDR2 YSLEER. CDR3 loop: CASSQDRGQPQHF. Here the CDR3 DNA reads TGCGCCAGCAGCCAAGATAGGGGGCAGCCCCAGCATTTT.

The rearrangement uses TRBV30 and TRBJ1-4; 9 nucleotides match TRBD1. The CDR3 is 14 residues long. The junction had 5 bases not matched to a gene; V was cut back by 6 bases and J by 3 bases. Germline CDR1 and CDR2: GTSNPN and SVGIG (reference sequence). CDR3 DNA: TGTGCCTGCCGGCACAGGGGGCCTAATGAAAAACTGTTTTTT. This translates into CACRHRGPNEKLFF.